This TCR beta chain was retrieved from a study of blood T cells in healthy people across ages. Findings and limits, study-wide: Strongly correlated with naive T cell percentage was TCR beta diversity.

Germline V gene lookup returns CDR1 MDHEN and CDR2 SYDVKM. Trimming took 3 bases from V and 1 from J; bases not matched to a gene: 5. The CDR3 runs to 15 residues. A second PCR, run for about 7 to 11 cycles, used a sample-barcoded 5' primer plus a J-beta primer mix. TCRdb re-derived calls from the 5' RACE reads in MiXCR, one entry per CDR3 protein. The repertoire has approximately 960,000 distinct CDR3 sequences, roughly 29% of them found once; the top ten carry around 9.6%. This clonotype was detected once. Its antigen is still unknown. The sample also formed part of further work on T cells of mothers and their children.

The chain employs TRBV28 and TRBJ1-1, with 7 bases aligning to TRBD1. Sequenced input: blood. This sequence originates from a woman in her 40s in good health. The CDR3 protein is CASSFSQGTNTEAFF. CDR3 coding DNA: TGTGCCAGCAGTTTCTCACAGGGGACGAACACTGAAGCTTTCTTT.